This T cell receptor beta chain was captured in a study of T cell responses to AZD1222 COVID-19 vaccine. Broader study findings: Reports say nearly half of spike-specific TCRs go after unmutated variant regions. Donors were largely white British and mainly female; clonal diversity was possibly underestimated. Among AZD1222 vaccinees, only 5 to 7 were seropositive at baseline.

Germline-derived CDR1 and CDR2 are MDHEN and SYDVKM. The junction had 10 bases not matched to a gene; V was cut back by 3 bases and J by 3 bases. CDR3 length equals 16 residues. The sample holds a few counts of this clone. Its antigen remains unidentified. Clones were sequenced by immunoSEQ multiplex PCR, and TCRdb holds only the in-frame ones, with some missing. This sample has 95,000 to 100,000 clones; roughly 84% occur once, and the top ten carry around 1.5%. The sequence was collected from an adult in good health. V usage is TRBV28 and J usage is TRBJ2-7; 8 bases fit TRBD2. The sequencing here drew on peripheral blood, taken on day 0 of AZD1222 vaccination. This CDR3 reads CASSFSSRREVYEQYF. The CDR3 DNA is TGTGCCAGCAGTTTTTCGTCTAGGCGGGAGGTCTACGAGCAGTACTTC.